This T cell receptor beta chain was observed in a study of shared clonotypes between healthy human individuals. Germline V gene sequence: CDR1 SEHNR, CDR2 FQNEAQ (reference sequence). The CDR3 length is 15 residues. With 7 bases removed from V and 0 bases from J, the gap between germline ends came to 10 bases. Ten or more counts support this clone. Assay used: immunoSEQ multiplex PCR; TCRdb lists only in-frame clones, some missing. The data show 100,000 or so clones, over 40% seen once. The sample consisted of PBMCs. J is TRBJ2-6 and V is TRBV7-9, with D unclear. This receptor was taken from a woman aged 40 to 49 in good health. Some clones in this sample may be carry-over from other donors' samples. CDR3 protein: CASIKIASGANVLTF. CDR3 DNA: TGTGCCAGCATCAAGATCGCCTCTGGGGCCAACGTCCTGACTTTC.